This T cell receptor (beta chain) was recovered during a study of human T cells and chemical hapten exposure (dated by TCRdb to the early 2020s). In the study overall: Libraries were combined into a pool for sequencing, and differences in TCR yield between samples came mainly from small differences in library volumes within the pool. Peripheral blood TCR repertoire changes were tracked in vivo in alopecia patients during primary and secondary sensitization to the hapten diphenylcyclopropenone (DPC). Both TCR alpha and TCR beta chains were sequenced from each blood RNA sample. Here is what the overall study found, with its caveats: The number of TCRs above 1 in 1000 frequency did not change with DPC sensitization; there was no evidence of global repertoire structure alterations. Repeated subsampling changed both the strength of the expansion versus patch-test correlation and the threshold at which the correlation became significant.

The library was generated by RACE. Sequencing instrument: NextSeq 500. During library preparation, unique molecular identifiers were attached to individual cDNA molecules so that TCRs could be counted quantitatively and reproducibly. In the paper's pipeline: A median of about 89,000 TCRs per sample was observed, with a range of about 20,000 to 690,600. V, J and CDR3 annotation of the TCR reads was performed with the Decombinator software suite. For the PS versus PT1 abundance plots, all samples were subsampled to the same number of TCRs (28,000). Expanded TCRs were defined as absent before sensitization and observed at least eight times at the 2-week time point. TCRdb cleaned the public reads at Q25 with fastp, built clones with MiXCR and kept in-frame beta chains. Merged by CDR3 protein, the rows form single entries marked with the most common genes and DNA. These V and J calls are TCRdb output, not the study's own analysis. The sample yields over 100,000 distinct CDR3 sequences; around 8.2% were counted once. In total, the top ten clones hold roughly 2% of the sample.

The intended sense of this specimen's time point label: healthy volunteer bleed at 2 weeks. Unfractionated whole blood was collected in Tempus Blood RNA tubes, and total RNA was extracted from that blood. As TCR sequencing controls, several healthy volunteers were used, with blood taken at day 0, 2 weeks and 6 weeks. This clonotype was seen many times. No cognate antigen has been identified for it. Base qualities are not at hand, and no much larger clone is one base apart. Including cysteine and phenylalanine, the CDR3 has 17 amino acids. Kept here is only the CDR3 DNA, which spans 51 bases and is read in frame from base 1. V trim: 5 bases; J trim: 2 bases; unmatched bases: 15. CDR1 and CDR2 are drawn from the germline V gene: MNHEY, SVGAGI.

The V gene is TRBV6-5 and the J gene is TRBJ2-7, with 7 junctional bases fitting TRBD1. This sequence originates from a male donor in good health. Some clones in this sample may be carry-over from other donors' samples. The sample consisted of whole blood. The CDR3 in this case is CASSLYRGRDSPYEQYF. The DNA sequence follows: TGTGCCAGCAGTCTCTATCGGGGCCGGGACAGCCCCTACGAGCAGTACTTC.